The clone carrying this T cell receptor beta chain was detected many times. Preparing the TCRbeta library involved the use of unique molecular identifiers. TCRdb independently ran MiXCR on the PCR reads; one entry per CDR3 protein. The sample includes over 400,000 distinct CDR3 sequences, 12% of them seen just once. Germline CDR1 and CDR2: MNHEY and SVGAGI. The CDR3 is 15 residues long. V was pared by 6 bases and J by 0 bases, with 12 bases between. The data were taken from a study of T-cell reconstitution after alpha-beta-depleted transplantation in children. This material consisted of PBMCs from the stem cell graft donor, taken from the stem cell graft. This sequence originates from a human donor who donated a stem cell graft to a child with combined immunodeficiency. The chain recombines TRBV6-5 with TRBJ2-1; weak D call: TRBD2 (6 bases). CDR3 sequence reads: CASSIAGSSYNEQFF. DNA for the CDR3: TGTGCCAGCAGCATCGCCGGGAGCTCCTACAATGAGCAGTTCTTC.